This is a list of T cell receptor beta chains from one sample in a study of cytomegalovirus exposure and HLA in healthy donors. The assay was immunoSEQ multiplex PCR, and TCRdb's table has in-frame clones only and misses some. The table lists 100,000 to 150,000 clones, around 77% of them singletons. The specimen sequenced was PBMCs. These TCRs come from an older woman in good health and CMV-seronegative. Both conserved end residues are part of each CDR3. Each record gives: clone size, V gene, CDR3 length, J gene, D gene, CDR3 DNA, CDR3 protein. A D gene is named only where the DNA matches it firmly. Clone size, where shown, is once, few, many, or a class for clones that have expanded.

size: few
V: TRBV7-9
length: 16
J: TRBJ2-1
D: NA
DNA: TGTGCCAGCAGCTCCCGACTGCAAGGCAGGGGCAATGAGCAGTTCTTC
CDR3: CASSSRLQGRGNEQFF

size: NA
V: TRBV6-5
length: 15
J: TRBJ2-3
D: TRBD1
DNA: TGTGCCAGCAGTCGATGGACAGGGGGGGGAGATACGCAGTATTTT
CDR3: CASSRWTGGGDTQYF

size: once
V: TRBV14
length: 14
J: TRBJ1-6
D: NA
DNA: TGTGCCAGCAGCCAAGATCGGCAGGGTACACCCCTCCACTTT
CDR3: CASSQDRQGTPLHF

size: once
V: TRBV11-1
length: 18
J: TRBJ2-3
D: TRBD1
DNA: TGTGCCAGCAGCTTAAGGACAGGGAACCCTAGAAGCACAGATACGCAGTATTTT
CDR3: CASSLRTGNPRSTDTQYF

size: NA
V: TRBV6-5
length: 15
J: TRBJ2-2
D: NA
DNA: TGTGCCAGCAGGCCTCTCGGGGGGCGGACCGGGGAGCTGTTTTTT
CDR3: CASRPLGGRTGELFF

size: NA
V: TRBV14
length: 12
J: TRBJ1-1
D: NA
DNA: TGTGCCAGCAGCCAACCGCCCGGGGGAGCTTTCTTT
CDR3: CASSQPPGGAFF

size: few
V: TRBV11-3
length: 12
J: TRBJ1-1
D: NA
DNA: TGTGCCAGCAGCCCCGGCGGGGGTGAAGCTTTCTTT
CDR3: CASSPGGGEAFF

size: once
V: TRBV5-1
length: 16
J: TRBJ2-2
D: TRBD2
DNA: TGCGCCAGCAGCTTGTTACTAGCGGAGAACACCGGGGAGCTGTTTTTT
CDR3: CASSLLLAENTGELFF

size: NA
V: TRBV28
length: 14
J: TRBJ2-1
D: NA
DNA: TGTGCCAGCAGTTTAGGGGCAGGATACAATGAGCAGTTCTTC
CDR3: CASSLGAGYNEQFF

size: NA
V: TRBV10-2
length: 13
J: TRBJ1-1
D: TRBD1
DNA: TGCGCCAGCACAAAAGGACAGGACCGTGAAGCTTTCTTT
CDR3: CASTKGQDREAFF

size: NA
V: TRBV4-1
length: 17
J: TRBJ2-1
D: TRBD2
DNA: TGCGCCAGCAGCCAAGATTCGGCGGGAGGATCCTACAATGAGCAGTTCTTC
CDR3: CASSQDSAGGSYNEQFF

size: few
V: TRBV6-1
length: 15
J: TRBJ1-5
D: NA
DNA: TGTGCCAGCAGTGAAGGATACAGGGTTAATCAGCCCCAGCATTTT
CDR3: CASSEGYRVNQPQHF

size: few
V: TRBV29-1
length: 15
J: TRBJ2-1
D: TRBD2
DNA: TGCAGCGTTCCCGGACTAGCGGGGGGGTTCATTGAGCAGTTCTTC
CDR3: CSVPGLAGGFIEQFF

size: NA
V: TRBV7-3
length: 16
J: TRBJ2-3
D: NA
DNA: TGTGCCAGCAGCTCGGCTACTAGTTCCACCACAGATACGCAGTATTTT
CDR3: CASSSATSSTTDTQYF

size: NA
V: TRBV2
length: 12
J: TRBJ2-7
D: NA
DNA: TGTGCCAGCAGTTCGACAGCTTACGAGCAGTACTTC
CDR3: CASSSTAYEQYF

size: NA
V: TRBV28
length: 16
J: TRBJ1-1
D: TRBD1
DNA: TGTGCCAGCAGTTTTATTGCCCGGACAGGATACACTGAAGCTTTCTTT
CDR3: CASSFIARTGYTEAFF

size: NA
V: TRBV28
length: 14
J: TRBJ1-5
D: TRBD1
DNA: TGTGCCAGCAGTCCGTCGACAGGGAGTAGAACCCAGCATTTT
CDR3: CASSPSTGSRTQHF

size: NA
V: TRBV11-3
length: 15
J: TRBJ2-7
D: NA
DNA: TGTGCCAGCAGCCCCGGACTCGCGAGGGATAACGAGCAGTACTTC
CDR3: CASSPGLARDNEQYF

size: NA
V: TRBV4-2
length: 15
J: TRBJ2-3
D: TRBD2
DNA: TGTGCCAGCAGCCAAGCCGGGGGGAGCACAGATACGCAGTATTTT
CDR3: CASSQAGGSTDTQYF

size: few
V: TRBV10-2
length: 13
J: TRBJ1-5
D: NA
DNA: TGCGCCAGCAGGGACTATAGCAATCAGCCCCAGCATTTT
CDR3: CASRDYSNQPQHF

size: NA
V: TRBV9
length: 15
J: TRBJ2-3
D: TRBD1
DNA: TGTGCCAGCAGCCTGGGACAGGGGGAGACAGATACGCAGTATTTT
CDR3: CASSLGQGETDTQYF

size: NA
V: TRBV5-6
length: 18
J: TRBJ2-6
D: NA
DNA: TGTGCCAGCAGCTTGGCCCGGTCACGTGTCTCTGGGGCCAACGTCCTGACTTTC
CDR3: CASSLARSRVSGANVLTF

size: NA
V: TRBV29-1
length: 13
J: TRBJ2-7
D: NA
DNA: TGCAGCGTTGGGGGGGTAATGGCCTACGAGCAGTACTTC
CDR3: CSVGGVMAYEQYF

size: NA
V: TRBV6-5
length: 14
J: TRBJ2-7
D: NA
DNA: TGTGCCAGCAGGAAGGGAGGACAATCATACGAGCAGTACTTC
CDR3: CASRKGGQSYEQYF

size: NA
V: TRBV7-9
length: 19
J: TRBJ2-3
D: TRBD2
DNA: TGTGCCAGCAGCACACGGTTAGGTAGCGGGAGGGAAGGCACAGATACGCAGTATTTT
CDR3: CASSTRLGSGREGTDTQYF

size: NA
V: TRBV27
length: 18
J: TRBJ2-2
D: NA
DNA: TGTGCCAGCAGATTTTACGTGGGTGGAGGGGGCAACACCGGGGAGCTGTTTTTT
CDR3: CASRFYVGGGGNTGELFF

size: NA
V: TRBV28
length: 15
J: TRBJ1-3
D: TRBD1
DNA: TGTGCCAGCAGCTCTGCGGACAGGACGGGAAACACCATATATTTT
CDR3: CASSSADRTGNTIYF

size: once
V: TRBV7-9
length: 16
J: TRBJ2-2
D: TRBD2
DNA: TGTGCCAGCAGCCCATTGCGGGGGGCCCTTGCCGGGGAGCTGTTTTTT
CDR3: CASSPLRGALAGELFF

size: NA
V: TRBV18
length: 14
J: TRBJ1-4
D: TRBD1
DNA: TGTGCCAGCTCACCCCGGGACAGAAATGAAAAACTGTTTTTT
CDR3: CASSPRDRNEKLFF

size: NA
V: TRBV6-4
length: 14
J: TRBJ1-1
D: TRBD1
DNA: TGTGCCAGCAACTACCTCCGGGACAGGGAATTTACGTTCTTT
CDR3: CASNYLRDREFTFF

size: NA
V: TRBV27
length: 15
J: TRBJ2-1
D: NA
DNA: TGTGCCAGCAGTCCACGGGAGACCCGTTACAATGAGCAGTTCTTC
CDR3: CASSPRETRYNEQFF

size: NA
V: TRBV6-5
length: 14
J: TRBJ2-1
D: NA
DNA: TGTGCCAGCAGTTATGACCGCGGGAACAATGAGCAGTTCTTC
CDR3: CASSYDRGNNEQFF

size: once
V: TRBV5-8
length: 14
J: TRBJ2-3
D: NA
DNA: TGTGCCAGCAGCTTGGGGCTCCCTCCGGATACGCAGTATTTT
CDR3: CASSLGLPPDTQYF